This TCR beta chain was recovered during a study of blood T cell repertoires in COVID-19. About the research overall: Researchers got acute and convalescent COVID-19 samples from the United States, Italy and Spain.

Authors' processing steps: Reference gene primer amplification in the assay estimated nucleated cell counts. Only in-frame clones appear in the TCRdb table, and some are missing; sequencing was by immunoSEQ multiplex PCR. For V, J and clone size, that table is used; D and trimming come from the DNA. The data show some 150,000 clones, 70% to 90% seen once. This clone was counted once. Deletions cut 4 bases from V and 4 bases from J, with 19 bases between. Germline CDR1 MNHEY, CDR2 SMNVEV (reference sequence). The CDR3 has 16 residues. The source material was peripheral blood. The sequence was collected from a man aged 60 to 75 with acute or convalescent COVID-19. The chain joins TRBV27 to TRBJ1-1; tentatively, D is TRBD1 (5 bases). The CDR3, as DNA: TGTGCCAGCAGTTATAAGGGGATAGGGTTGGGCACTGAAGCTTTCTTT. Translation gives CASSYKGIGLGTEAFF.